What follows describes a single T cell receptor beta chain. The sample originates from a study of blood T cells in healthy people across ages. This CDR3 is 15 amino acids long. Germline V gene lookup returns CDR1 MDHEN and CDR2 SYDVKM. Trimming took off 2 bases at V and 0 bases at J, with 8 bases between the two ends. A second about 6 to 11 cycle PCR used barcoded and J-beta primers. From the 5' RACE reads, TCRdb called clonotypes with MiXCR, one entry per CDR3 protein. This sample has around 1.1 million distinct CDR3 sequences; more than 30% occur once, and the top ten carry about 12%. This chain joins TRBV28 and TRBJ1-5; D is ambiguous. Material: blood. This receptor was identified in a man younger than 35 in good health. CDR3 sequence reads: CASSLRYNSNQPQHF. The CDR3 bases are TGTGCCAGCAGTTTACGGTACAATAGCAATCAGCCCCAGCATTTT.